The clone carrying this T cell receptor beta chain has ten or more counts. The data were obtained in a study of metastatic and nonmetastatic thyroid tumors. There were no patients who had received any treatment before thyroid surgery. The CDR3 contains 15 residues. The germline V and J ends were trimmed by 5 bases and 2 bases, with 13 bases remaining between them. Germline V lookup: CDR1 MDHEN, CDR2 SYDVKM. TCRdb re-clonotyped the PCR reads via MiXCR. The table records almost 25,000 clones, roughly an eighth of them present only once. The TCR comes from a female donor with papillary thyroid cancer or a benign thyroid nodule (not recorded which). Some clones in this sample may be carry-over from other donors' samples. J is TRBJ2-1 and V is TRBV28; D is perhaps TRBD2 (5 bases). Sequencing was carried out using blood. The CDR3: CASSLPRTPYNEQFF. CDR3 bases: TGTGCCAGCAGTCTCCCCCGGACTCCCTACAATGAGCAGTTCTTC.